The entry below gives a single TCR beta chain sequence along with its context. Its target is not known. The likely explanation is a read error, given a far larger clone one base away. The sample originates from a study of prognosis after radiotherapy for stage I lung cancer. The study's findings and limits: It is unknown whether the expanded TCR clones recognize the tumor.

Starting from genomic DNA, TCR beta CDR3 was amplified through two-round multiplex PCR. Specific primers for each TRBV and TRBJ gene were what first-round PCR used. TCRdb re-analysed the multiplex PCR reads in MiXCR, keeping a single row per CDR3 protein. Here the sample spans about 12,000 distinct CDR3 sequences, around half being singletons. Trimming took off 5 bases at V and 6 bases at J, with 17 bases between the two ends. Germline V gene sequence: CDR1 MNHEY, CDR2 SVGAGI. CDR3 length: 15 residues. Blood was drawn (about 6 milliliters of peripheral blood) at each of two time points. The receptor comes from a donor aged 50 or older with non-small cell lung cancer. The chain couples TRBV6-5 to TRBJ2-1; D perhaps matches TRBD1 (5 bases). The sample here was PBMCs, taken before or after stereotactic body radiation therapy (not recorded which). CDR3 amino acids: CASSEGGHLSNEQFF. The CDR3 region has the DNA TGTGCCAGCAGTGAAGGTGGACACTTATCCAATGAGCAGTTCTTC.